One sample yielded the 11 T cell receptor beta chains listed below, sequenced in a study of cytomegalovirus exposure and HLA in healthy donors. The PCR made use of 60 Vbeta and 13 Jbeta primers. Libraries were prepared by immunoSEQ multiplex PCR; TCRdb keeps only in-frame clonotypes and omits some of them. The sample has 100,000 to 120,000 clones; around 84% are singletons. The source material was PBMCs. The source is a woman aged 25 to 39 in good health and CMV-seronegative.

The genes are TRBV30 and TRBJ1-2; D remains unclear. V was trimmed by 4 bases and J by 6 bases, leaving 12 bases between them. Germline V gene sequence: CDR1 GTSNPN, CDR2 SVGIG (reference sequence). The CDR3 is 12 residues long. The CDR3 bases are TGTGCCTGGACTGTATCTAGAAATGGCTACACCTTC. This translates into CAWTVSRNGYTF. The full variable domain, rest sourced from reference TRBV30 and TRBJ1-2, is SQTIHQWPATLVQPVGSPLSLECTVEGTSNPNLYWYRQAAGRGLQLLFYSVGIGQISSEVPQNLSASRPQDRQFILSSKKLLLSDSGFYLCAWTVSRNGYTFGSGTRLTVV.

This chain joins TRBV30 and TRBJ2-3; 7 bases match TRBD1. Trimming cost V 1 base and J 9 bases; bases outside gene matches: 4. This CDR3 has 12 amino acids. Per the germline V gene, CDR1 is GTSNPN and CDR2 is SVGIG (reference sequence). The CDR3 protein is CAWSESGQTQYF. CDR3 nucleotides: TGTGCCTGGAGTGAATCGGGACAGACGCAGTATTTT.

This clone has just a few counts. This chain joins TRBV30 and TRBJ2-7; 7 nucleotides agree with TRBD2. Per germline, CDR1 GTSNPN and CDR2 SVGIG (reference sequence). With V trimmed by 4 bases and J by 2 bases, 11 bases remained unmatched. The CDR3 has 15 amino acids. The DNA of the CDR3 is TGTGCCTGGATACTTGCGAAGCGGGGAACCTACGAGCAGTACTTC. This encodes CAWILAKRGTYEQYF.

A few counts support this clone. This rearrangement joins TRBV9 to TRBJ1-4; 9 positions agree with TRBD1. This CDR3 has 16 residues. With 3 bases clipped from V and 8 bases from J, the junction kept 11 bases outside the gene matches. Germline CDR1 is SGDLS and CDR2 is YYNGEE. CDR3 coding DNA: TGTGCCAGCAGCGCAGACCGGGACAGGGTAGGAGAAAAACTGTTTTTT. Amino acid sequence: CASSADRDRVGEKLFF.

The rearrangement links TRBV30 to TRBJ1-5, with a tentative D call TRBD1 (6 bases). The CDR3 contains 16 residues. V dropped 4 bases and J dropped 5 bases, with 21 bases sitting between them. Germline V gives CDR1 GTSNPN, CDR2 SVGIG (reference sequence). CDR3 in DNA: TGTGCCTGGATTGAAAAGGCAGGGGAAGCTTATCAGCCCCAGCATTTT. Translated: CAWIEKAGEAYQPQHF. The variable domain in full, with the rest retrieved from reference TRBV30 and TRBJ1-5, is SQTIHQWPATLVQPVGSPLSLECTVEGTSNPNLYWYRQAAGRGLQLLFYSVGIGQISSEVPQNLSASRPQDRQFILSSKKLLLSDSGFYLCAWIEKAGEAYQPQHFGDGTRLSIL.

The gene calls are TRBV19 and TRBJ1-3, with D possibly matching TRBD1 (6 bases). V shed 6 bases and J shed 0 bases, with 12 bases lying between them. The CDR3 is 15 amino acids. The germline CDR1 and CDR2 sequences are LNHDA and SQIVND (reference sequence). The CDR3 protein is CASSLPGHSGNTIYF. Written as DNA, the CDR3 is TGTGCCAGTAGCCTGCCGGGACACTCTGGAAACACCATATATTTT.

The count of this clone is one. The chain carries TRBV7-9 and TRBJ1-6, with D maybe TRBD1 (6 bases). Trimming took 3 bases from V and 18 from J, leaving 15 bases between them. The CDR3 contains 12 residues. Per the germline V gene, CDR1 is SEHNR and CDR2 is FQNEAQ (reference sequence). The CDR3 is CASSFDPGVPHF. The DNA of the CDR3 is TGTGCCAGCAGCTTCGACCCAGGGGTCCCCCACTTT.

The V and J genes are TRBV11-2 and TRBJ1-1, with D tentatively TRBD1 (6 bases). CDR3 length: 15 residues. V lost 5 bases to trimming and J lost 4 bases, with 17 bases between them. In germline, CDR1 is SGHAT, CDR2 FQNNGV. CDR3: CASSLSGGWGTEAFF. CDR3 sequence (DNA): TGTGCCAGCAGCCTCTCGGGGGGCTGGGGCACTGAAGCTTTCTTT. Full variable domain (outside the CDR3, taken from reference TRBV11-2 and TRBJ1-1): EAGVAQSPRYKIIEKRQSVAFWCNPISGHATLYWYQQILGQGPKLLIQFQNNGVVDDSQLPKDRFSAERLKGVDSTLKIQPAKLEDSAVYLCASSLSGGWGTEAFFGQGTRLTVV.

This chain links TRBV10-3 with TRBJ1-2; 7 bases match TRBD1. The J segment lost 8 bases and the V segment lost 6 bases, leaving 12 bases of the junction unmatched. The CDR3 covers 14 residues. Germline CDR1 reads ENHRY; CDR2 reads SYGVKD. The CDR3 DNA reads TGTGCCATCAGCCAGACAGGGCAGATGGAGGGCTACACCTTC. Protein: CAISQTGQMEGYTF.

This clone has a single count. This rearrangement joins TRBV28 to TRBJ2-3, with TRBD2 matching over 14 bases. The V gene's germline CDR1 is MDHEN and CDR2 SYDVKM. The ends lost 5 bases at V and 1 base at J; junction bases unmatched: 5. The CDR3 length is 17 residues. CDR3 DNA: TGTGCCAGCAGTCTCCGGGGACTAGCGGGAGGCACAGATACGCAGTATTTT. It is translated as CASSLRGLAGGTDTQYF.

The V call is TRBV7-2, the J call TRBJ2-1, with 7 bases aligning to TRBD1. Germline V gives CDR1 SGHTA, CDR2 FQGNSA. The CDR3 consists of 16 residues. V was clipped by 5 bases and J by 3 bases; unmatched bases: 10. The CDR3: CASSHRRTGGYNEQFF. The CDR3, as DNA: TGTGCCAGCAGCCACCGCAGGACAGGAGGCTACAATGAGCAGTTCTTC.